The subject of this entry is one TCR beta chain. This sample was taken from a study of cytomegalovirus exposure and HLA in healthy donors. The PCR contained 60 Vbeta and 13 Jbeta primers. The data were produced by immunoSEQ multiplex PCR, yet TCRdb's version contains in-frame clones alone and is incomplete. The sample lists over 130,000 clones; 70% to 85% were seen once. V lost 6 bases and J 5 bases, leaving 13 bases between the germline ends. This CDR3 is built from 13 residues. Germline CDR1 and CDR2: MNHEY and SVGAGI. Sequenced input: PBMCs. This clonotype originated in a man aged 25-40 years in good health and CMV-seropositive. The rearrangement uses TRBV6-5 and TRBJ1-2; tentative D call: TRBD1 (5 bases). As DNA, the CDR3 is TGTGCCAGCAGCCCGGACATGTTGTATGGCTACACCTTC. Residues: CASSPDMLYGYTF.